The 4 T cell receptor beta chains below all came from one sample that was sequenced in a study of blood T cells in healthy people across ages. The use of a sample-barcoded 5' primer and a J-beta primer mix characterized a second PCR of about 7 to 12 cycles. TCRdb fed the 5' RACE reads into MiXCR, producing one record per CDR3 protein. The sample lists fewer than 750,000 distinct CDR3 sequences, roughly 43% occurring once. What was sequenced was blood. These receptors all stem from an elderly man in good health.

The chain uses TRBV29-1 and TRBJ2-1; 9 bases fit TRBD1. The CDR3 has 14 residues. The germline gives CDR1 SQVTM, CDR2 ANQGSEA. V dropped 3 bases and J dropped 8; count of bases not matched to a gene: 8. The CDR3 nucleotides read TGCAGCGTTGATTTAGGGACAGGGAAGGATGAGCAGTTCTTC. Encoded protein: CSVDLGTGKDEQFF.

J is TRBJ1-2 and V is TRBV4-2; no firm D call. V was clipped by 0 bases and J by 1 base, with 9 bases between them. From germline, CDR1 is LGHNA and CDR2 YNFKEQ. This CDR3 comprises 15 residues. In nucleotides, the CDR3 is TGTGCCAGCAGCCAAGAAAGCACACTTAACTATGGCTACACCTTC. It is translated as CASSQESTLNYGYTF.

Ten or more counts support this clonotype. V and J are TRBV7-9 and TRBJ1-2, with D tentatively TRBD1 (5 bases). Germline CDR1 and CDR2: SEHNR and FQNEAQ (reference sequence). CDR3 length equals 14 residues. Trimming pared 5 bases from V and 0 bases from J, leaving 10 bases between. CDR3 DNA sequence: TGTGCCAGCAGCCGGGACGGCGCTAACTATGGCTACACCTTC. Translation: CASSRDGANYGYTF.

The chain is built from TRBV7-9 and TRBJ1-1; no firm D call. V was trimmed by 5 bases and J by 4 bases, leaving 11 bases between them. The CDR3 spans 13 residues. Germline CDR1 SEHNR, CDR2 FQNEAQ (reference sequence). The CDR3 coding sequence is TGTGCCAGCAGCCCGGGCCGATTCACTGAAGCTTTCTTT. It codes for CASSPGRFTEAFF.